These 18 T cell receptor beta chains share one sample of origin, sequenced in a study of blood T cell repertoires in COVID-19. The method was immunoSEQ multiplex PCR; TCRdb's version includes in-frame clones alone and lacks a portion of them. The sample holds roughly 260,000 clones, around 90% seen once. The sequenced sample was peripheral blood. The receptors were sampled from a person aged 18 to 30 with COVID-19, enrolled during active disease.

The chain uses TRBV27 and TRBJ2-1, with D unclear. V gave up 0 bases and J gave up 7 bases, with 7 bases separating them. This CDR3 comprises 13 residues. Germline assignment: CDR1 MNHEY and CDR2 SMNVEV (reference sequence). The chain's CDR3 is CASSLSYPNEQFF. In DNA, the CDR3 is TGTGCCAGCAGTTTATCCTACCCTAATGAGCAGTTCTTC.

The gene calls are TRBV5-4 and TRBJ1-6; D not resolved. The V gene lost 0 bases and the J gene lost 7 bases, with 5 bases spanning the gap. Germline V gene lookup returns CDR1 SGHNT and CDR2 YYREEE (reference sequence). The CDR3 extends over 13 amino acids. The CDR3 region is CASSLDSNSPLHF. The CDR3, as DNA: TGTGCCAGCAGCTTGGACAGCAATTCACCCCTCCACTTT.

The V call is TRBV7-8, the J call TRBJ2-1; D may be TRBD2 (6 bases). The length of the CDR3 is 16 residues. Trimming left V 5 bases short and J 4 bases short, with 18 bases between. From germline, CDR1 is SGHVS and CDR2 FQNEAQ. For the CDR3, the DNA is TGTGCCAGCAGCCCAGCTCGGGAGCGCAGTTACAATGAGCAGTTCTTC. Amino acid sequence: CASSPARERSYNEQFF. Full variable domain (missing parts from reference TRBV7-8 and TRBJ2-1): GAGVSQSPRYKVAKRGQDVALRCDPISGHVSLFWYQQALGQGPEFLTYFQNEAQLDKSGLPSDRFFAERPEGSVSTLKIQRTQQEDSAVYLCASSPARERSYNEQFFGPGTRLTVL.

This chain uses TRBV19 with TRBJ2-7, with TRBD1 identical over 8 bases. Germline CDR1 reads LNHDA; CDR2 reads SQIVND (reference sequence). This CDR3 has 13 residues. The V gene end was trimmed by 9 bases and the J gene end by 3 bases; junction bases not matched to a gene: 7. The CDR3 DNA is TGTGCCAGCAATTCTGGACAGGGCTACGAGCAGTACTTC. It is translated as CASNSGQGYEQYF.

This rearrangement joins TRBV19 to TRBJ1-5; D gene unclear. CDR1 LNHDA and CDR2 SQIVND come from the germline V gene (reference sequence). Trimming cost V 4 bases and J 7 bases, with 8 bases left between them. The CDR3 is made up of 12 amino acids. CDR3 nucleotides: TGTGCCAGTAGTACCGGGATCCAGCCCCAGCATTTT. This sequence encodes CASSTGIQPQHF. Together with reference TRBV19 and TRBJ1-5, the CDR3 gives the full variable domain: DGGITQSPKYLFRKEGQNVTLSCEQNLNHDAMYWYRQDPGQGLRLIYYSQIVNDFQKGDIAEGYSVSREKKESFPLTVTSAQKNPTAFYLCASSTGIQPQHFGDGTRLSIL.

The chain joins TRBV28 to TRBJ2-7; tentatively, D is TRBD1 (6 bases). CDR1 and CDR2 (germline): MDHEN, SYDVKM. The CDR3 extends over 15 amino acids. With 5 bases removed from V and 2 bases from J, the gap between germline ends came to 16 bases. Written as DNA, the CDR3 is TGTGCCAGCAGTCCAGGGACATTAATCACCTACGAGCAGTACTTC. It specifies CASSPGTLITYEQYF.

A word on this clone: This sample includes further DNA sequences coding for the same CDR3. CDR3: CASSLGTSGSYEQYF. DNA of the CDR3: TGTGCCAGCAGCCTCGGGACTAGCGGATCCTACGAGCAGTACTTC. The chain carries TRBV3-1 (or the pseudogene TRBV3-2) and TRBJ2-7; 11 bases align to TRBD2. Trimming took 4 bases from V and 1 from J; bases not matched to a gene: 3. This CDR3 has 15 amino acids. Looked up from germline, CDR1 is LGHDT and CDR2 is YNNKEL (reference sequence).

As DNA, the CDR3 is TGTGCCAGCAACCTCTGGGCGGGACAGACCGGGGAGCTGTTTTTT. Translation: CASNLWAGQTGELFF. The rearrangement joins TRBV28 to TRBJ2-2; D perhaps matches TRBD1 (7 bases). V lost 7 bases and J 5 bases, leaving 17 bases between the germline ends. In germline, CDR1 is MDHEN, CDR2 SYDVKM. The CDR3 extends over 15 amino acids.

V and J are TRBV27 and TRBJ1-2; the match to TRBD1 covers 9 bases. Germline V gene lookup returns CDR1 MNHEY and CDR2 SMNVEV (reference sequence). CDR3 length equals 16 residues. The ends lost 5 bases at V and 4 bases at J; junction bases unmatched: 11. CDR3 loop: CASSPRDRASLYGYTF. The CDR3 coding sequence is TGTGCCAGCAGTCCCCGGGACAGGGCTTCACTCTATGGCTACACCTTC.

This chain links TRBV5-1 with TRBJ2-5, with 7 bases lining up with TRBD1. CDR3 length equals 14 residues. Germline loops: CDR1 SGHRS, CDR2 YFSETQ. Germline trimming cut 0 bases from V and 5 bases from J; bases unmatched to any gene: 4. The CDR3 DNA reads as TGCGCCAGCAGCTTGGAAGGGGGCACCGAGACCCAGTACTTC. Protein product: CASSLEGGTETQYF.

The chain links TRBV9 to TRBJ1-1, with D perhaps TRBD1 (6 bases). Germline V gives CDR1 SGDLS, CDR2 YYNGEE. The germline V and J ends were trimmed by 3 bases and 2 bases, with 14 bases remaining between them. CDR3 length equals 15 residues. The CDR3, as DNA: TGTGCCAGCAGCGGGTTACAGGGATTTAACACTGAAGCTTTCTTT. It yields the protein CASSGLQGFNTEAFF.

The rearrangement links TRBV5-1 to TRBJ2-3, with 11 nucleotides matching TRBD2. The CDR3 runs to 15 residues. The V gene's germline CDR1 is SGHRS and CDR2 YFSETQ. V shed 1 base, J shed 9 bases, and the junction held 7 bases outside the gene matches. CDR3 sequence: CASSLRTSGSGTQYF. The CDR3, as DNA: TGCGCCAGCAGCTTGCGTACTAGCGGGAGTGGGACGCAGTATTTT.

This chain links TRBV27 with TRBJ2-7, with no clear D. Trimming took off 2 bases at V and 0 bases at J, with 8 bases between the two ends. Germline CDR1 is MNHEY and CDR2 is SMNVEV (reference sequence). The CDR3 is 14 amino acids. As DNA, the CDR3 is TGTGCCAGCAGTTTAGCTCGGAGCTCCTACGAGCAGTACTTC. Translated, it gives CASSLARSSYEQYF.

The chain carries TRBV5-1 and TRBJ2-5; no clear D. The germline V gene has CDR1 SGHRS and CDR2 YFSETQ. With 7 bases removed from V and 2 bases from J, the gap between germline ends came to 12 bases. The CDR3 runs 13 residues. The CDR3 sequence: CASRRHGQETQYF. CDR3 sequence (DNA): TGCGCCAGCCGCCGACACGGTCAAGAGACCCAGTACTTC.

The CDR3: CAISESPRHSGYTF. For the CDR3, the DNA is TGTGCCATCAGTGAGTCGCCAAGACACTCTGGCTACACCTTC. The chain has TRBV10-3 and TRBJ1-2, with no clear D. CDR1 is ENHRY and CDR2 is SYGVKD in the germline V gene. With 0 bases removed from V and 7 bases from J, the gap between germline ends came to 12 bases. CDR3 length equals 14 residues.

V usage is TRBV28 and J usage is TRBJ2-3; no reliable D call. The length of the CDR3 is 14 residues. Looked up from germline, CDR1 is MDHEN and CDR2 is SYDVKM. V shed 6 bases and J shed 0 bases, with 10 bases lying between them. The CDR3, as DNA: TGTGCCAGCAGGTCCTATCTCAGCACAGATACGCAGTATTTT. Its translation is CASRSYLSTDTQYF. The complete variable domain, with remaining parts taken from reference TRBV28 and TRBJ2-3, reads DVKVTQSSRYLVKRTGEKVFLECVQDMDHENMFWYRQDPGLGLRLIYFSYDVKMKEKGDIPEGYSVSREKKERFSLILESASTNQTSMYLCASRSYLSTDTQYFGPGTRLTVL.

CDR3 nucleotide sequence: TGTGCCAGCAGTTACATTAGCAGGGCCACTGAAGCTTTCTTT. Encoded protein: CASSYISRATEAFF. The V gene is TRBV6-5, the J gene TRBJ1-1; D is perhaps TRBD1 (5 bases). CDR3 length: 14 amino acids. Trimming took 2 bases from V and 4 from J, leaving 11 bases between them. Germline V gene data show CDR1 as MNHEY and CDR2 as SVGAGI.

The V and J genes are TRBV7-3 and TRBJ2-2; weak D call: TRBD1 (6 bases). The length of the CDR3 is 16 residues. From germline, CDR1 is SGHTA and CDR2 FQGTGA. The ends were cut back, 5 bases at V and 4 bases at J, with 17 bases in the middle. CDR3 sequence: CASSPLGGDGTGELFF. CDR3 coding DNA: TGTGCCAGCAGCCCCCTAGGGGGAGATGGCACCGGGGAGCTGTTTTTT.